This entry concerns a single T cell receptor (beta chain). As yet, its antigen is unknown. This entry comes from a study of Graves' ophthalmopathy and Graves' hyperthyroidism. Amplification of TCR beta CDR3 regions used RNA transcripts. First-round RT-PCR relied on HTBI primers, and a second-round multiplex PCR came next. MiXCR was run by TCRdb on the multiplex PCR reads, yielding one entry per CDR3 protein. The table includes some 1.1 million distinct CDR3 sequences, about 35% detected once. Study-wide findings and caveats: Ophthalmopathy progression was predicted with 55% to 71% sensitivity and approximately 72% specificity.

Germline V CDR1 and CDR2: LNHDA, SQIVND (reference sequence). CDR3 length: 18 amino acids. V lost 5 bases, J lost 0 bases, and 20 bases lay in between. The chain has TRBV19 and TRBJ1-5, with D maybe TRBD1 (6 bases). The sequenced material came from peripheral blood or thyroid tissue (not recorded which). This receptor was obtained from an adult man with Graves' hyperthyroidism. CDR3 DNA: TGTGCCAGTAGTCTGCGATCGCTTAGGACAGATAGCAATCAGCCCCAGCATTTT. The encoded protein is CASSLRSLRTDSNQPQHF.